The 10 T cell receptor beta chains presented below share a single source sample, sequenced in a study of early T cells in non-severe SARS-CoV-2 infection. Each CDR3 protein is one row after TCRdb ran MiXCR on the 5' RACE reads. This repertoire shows roughly 100,000 distinct CDR3 sequences, approximately 12% found once; its top ten account for 4.4%. Sequenced here: whole blood, sampled at baseline. Source of these receptors: an adult who was a healthcare worker with PCR-confirmed SARS-CoV-2 infection or an uninfected control (not recorded which).

V usage is TRBV12-3 or TRBV12-4 and J usage is TRBJ2-3; D not certain. The V and J ends lost 6 bases and 4 bases respectively, with 11 bases between them. The CDR3 has 13 residues. For the CDR3, the DNA is TGTGCCAGCAGCCGAAAGAAGCCAGATACGCAGTATTTT. The encoded protein is CASSRKKPDTQYF.

This clonotype was counted at least ten times. The chain is built from TRBV7-9 and TRBJ1-5, with TRBD1 as a possible D gene (5 bases). Germline CDR1 is SEHNR and CDR2 is FQNEAQ (reference sequence). There are 14 residues in the CDR3. V was shortened by 5 bases and J by 5 bases, with 13 bases between the two germline ends. The CDR3 loop is CASSPSGKHQPQHF. The CDR3 region has the DNA TGTGCCAGCAGCCCATCAGGGAAACATCAGCCCCAGCATTTT.

The chain carries TRBV30 and TRBJ2-7; a possible D gene is TRBD1 (5 bases). Trimming stripped 4 bases from V and 4 bases from J, with 17 bases between. Germline lookup yields CDR1 GTSNPN and CDR2 SVGIG (reference sequence). The CDR3 sequence is 14 residues long. CDR3 amino acids: CAWKKGIYRYEQYF. The DNA of the CDR3 is TGTGCCTGGAAAAAGGGGATCTATCGATACGAGCAGTACTTC.

This clonotype showed up just a few times. The gene calls are TRBV28 and TRBJ2-7; no clear D gene. The CDR3 is made up of 14 amino acids. CDR1 and CDR2 from the germline V gene are MDHEN and SYDVKM. With 7 bases removed from V and 6 bases from J, the gap between germline ends came to 19 bases. CDR3 coding DNA: TGTGCCAGCACTGCGAGCGTTGGGGTGGCCGAGCAGTACTTC. Protein sequence: CASTASVGVAEQYF.

The chain couples TRBV7-9 to TRBJ2-1; 9 nucleotides line up with TRBD2. After removal of 5 bases from V and 12 bases from J, the junction contained 5 bases not matched to a gene. Germline-derived CDR1 and CDR2 are SEHNR and FQNEAQ (reference sequence). This CDR3 contains 12 residues. CDR3 nucleotides: TGTGCCAGCAGCCTTAGCGGGAGTGGGCAGTTCTTC. It encodes CASSLSGSGQFF. Full variable domain (outside the CDR3, taken from reference TRBV7-9 and TRBJ2-1): DTGVSQNPRHKITKRGQNVTFRCDPISEHNRLYWYRQTLGQGPEFLTYFQNEAQLEKSRLLSDRFSAERPKGSFSTLEIQRTEQGDSAMYLCASSLSGSGQFFGPGTRLTVL.

This chain connects TRBV7-6 to TRBJ1-1; no clear D gene. Germline lookup yields CDR1 SGHVS and CDR2 FNYEAQ. Trimming stripped 3 bases from V and 5 bases from J, with 19 bases between. The CDR3 sequence is 16 residues long. In DNA, the CDR3 is TGTGCCAGCAGCTTCCTGGGCCCTATATTAGCGACTGAAGCTTTCTTT. This gives the protein CASSFLGPILATEAFF.

This clonotype was detected only a few times. The rearrangement links TRBV6-2 or TRBV6-3 to TRBJ1-6; 7 nucleotides agree with TRBD1. V lost 4 bases and J lost 7; bases outside the gene matches: 7. The CDR3 runs 15 residues. CDR1 is MNHEY, CDR2 SVGEGT, per germline. The CDR3 bases are TGTGCCAGCAGTTGGGGGACAGCGGCCAATTCACCCCTCCACTTT. Its protein product is CASSWGTAANSPLHF.

The table lists this clonotype with many counts. The rearrangement uses TRBV20-1 and TRBJ2-1; the D gene is possibly TRBD1 (6 bases). CDR1 DFQATT and CDR2 SNEGSKA come from the germline V gene (reference sequence). Between the trimmed V and J ends, which lost 6 bases and 5 bases, there was a span of 8 bases. This CDR3 comprises 11 residues. The CDR3 is CSAAGDNEQFF. CDR3 DNA sequence: TGCAGTGCCGCAGGGGACAATGAGCAGTTCTTC.

This chain uses TRBV29-1 with TRBJ1-2; D not resolved. The V end was cut by 6 bases, the J end by 7 bases, with 18 bases between. Germline CDR1 reads SQVTM; CDR2 reads ANQGSEA. CDR3 length: 13 amino acids. CDR3 sequence: CSVLTDRAIGYTF. The DNA of the CDR3 is TGCAGCGTCTTAACCGACCGGGCTATTGGCTACACCTTC.

This clonotype was found many times. The chain combines TRBV6-6 with TRBJ1-1, with D perhaps TRBD1 (6 bases). The CDR3 extends over 13 amino acids. V was shortened by 6 bases and J by 0 bases, with 8 bases between the two germline ends. Looked up from germline, CDR1 is MNHNY and CDR2 is SVGAGI (reference sequence). The CDR3 DNA reads TGTGCCAGCAGACGGGGGCTGAACACTGAAGCTTTCTTT. The encoded protein is CASRRGLNTEAFF.